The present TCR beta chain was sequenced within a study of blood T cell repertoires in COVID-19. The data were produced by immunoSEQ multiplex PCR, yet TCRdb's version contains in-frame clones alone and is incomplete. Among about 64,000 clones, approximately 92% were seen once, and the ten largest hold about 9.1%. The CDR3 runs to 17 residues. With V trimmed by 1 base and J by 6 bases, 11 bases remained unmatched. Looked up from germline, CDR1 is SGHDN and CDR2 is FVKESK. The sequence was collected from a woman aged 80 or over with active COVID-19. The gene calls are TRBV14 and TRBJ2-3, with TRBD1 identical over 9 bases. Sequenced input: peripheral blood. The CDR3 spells CASSQGWTGVNVDTQYF. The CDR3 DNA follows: TGTGCCAGCAGCCAAGGATGGACAGGGGTGAATGTGGATACGCAGTATTTT.